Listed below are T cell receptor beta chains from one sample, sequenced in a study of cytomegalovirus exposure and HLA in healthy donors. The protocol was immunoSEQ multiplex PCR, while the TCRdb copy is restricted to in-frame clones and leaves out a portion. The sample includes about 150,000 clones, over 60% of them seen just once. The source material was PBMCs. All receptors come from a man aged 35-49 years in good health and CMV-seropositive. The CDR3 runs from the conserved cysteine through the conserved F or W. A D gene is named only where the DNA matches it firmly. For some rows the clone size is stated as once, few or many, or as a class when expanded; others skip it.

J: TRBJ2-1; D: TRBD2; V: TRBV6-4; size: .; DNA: TGTGCCAGCAGTGAACTAGCGGGAGGTGTGAATGAGCAGTTCTTC; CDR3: CASSELAGGVNEQFF
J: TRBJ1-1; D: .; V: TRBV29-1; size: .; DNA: TGCAGCGTTCAGACATTTATGAACACTGAAGCTTTCTTT; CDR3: CSVQTFMNTEAFF
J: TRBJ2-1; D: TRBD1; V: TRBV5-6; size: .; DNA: TGTGCCAGCAGCTTGGAGACAGGGGCCAATGAGCAGTTCTTC; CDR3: CASSLETGANEQFF
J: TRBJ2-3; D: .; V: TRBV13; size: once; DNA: TGTGCCAGCAGCTTGGCGGCAGATACGCAGTATTTT; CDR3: CASSLAADTQYF
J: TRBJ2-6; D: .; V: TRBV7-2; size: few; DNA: TGTGCCAGCAGCCACGACACCTTCTCTGGGGCCAACGTCCTGACTTTC; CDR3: CASSHDTFSGANVLTF
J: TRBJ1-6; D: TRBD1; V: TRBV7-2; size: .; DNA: TGTGCCAGCAGCGTACGGGACAGGGATAATTCACCCCTCCACTTT; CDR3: CASSVRDRDNSPLHF
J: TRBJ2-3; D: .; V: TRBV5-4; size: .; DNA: TGTGCCAGCAGCCCCATTAGCGGTACGAGCTGGGATACGCAGTATTTT; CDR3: CASSPISGTSWDTQYF
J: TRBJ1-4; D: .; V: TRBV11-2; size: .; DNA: TGTGCCAGCAGCCTACCTATTAATGAAAAACTGTTTTTT; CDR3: CASSLPINEKLFF
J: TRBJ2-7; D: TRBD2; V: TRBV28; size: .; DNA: TGTGCCAGCAGTTTATTGGCGGGAGGCCTCTACGAGCAGTACTTC; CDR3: CASSLLAGGLYEQYF
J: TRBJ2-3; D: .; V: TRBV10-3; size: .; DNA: TGTGCCATCAGTGAGCTGACAGATACGCAGTATTTT; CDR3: CAISELTDTQYF
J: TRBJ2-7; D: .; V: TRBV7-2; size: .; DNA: TGTGCCAGCAGCTCTGGTCTAGCACCGGGCGAGCAGTACTTC; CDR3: CASSSGLAPGEQYF
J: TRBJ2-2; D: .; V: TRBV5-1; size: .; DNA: TGCGCCAGCAGCACCCCGACTAGTAAGGGATCCGGGGAGCTGTTTTTT; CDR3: CASSTPTSKGSGELFF
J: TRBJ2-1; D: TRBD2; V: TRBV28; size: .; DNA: TGTGCCACGAGGCTAGCGGGAGGGCCCCCAAACACTGAGCAGTTCTTC; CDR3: CATRLAGGPPNTEQFF
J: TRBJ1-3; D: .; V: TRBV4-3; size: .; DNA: TGCGCCAGCAGCCAAGCCGGGGGTTCGGACACCATATATTTT; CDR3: CASSQAGGSDTIYF
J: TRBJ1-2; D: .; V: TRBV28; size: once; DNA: TGTGCCAGCAGTCCCCCGGGGTCGGGTGGCTACACCTTC; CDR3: CASSPPGSGGYTF
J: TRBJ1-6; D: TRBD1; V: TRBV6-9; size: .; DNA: TGTGCCAGCAGTTATCCCGACAGGGATTTTTCAACCCTCCACTTT; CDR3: CASSYPDRDFSTLHF
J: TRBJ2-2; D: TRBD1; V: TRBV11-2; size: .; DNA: TGTGCCAGCAGCTTAGTATGGGGACAGGGCTTAAACTCCGGGGAGCTGTTTTTT; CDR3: CASSLVWGQGLNSGELFF
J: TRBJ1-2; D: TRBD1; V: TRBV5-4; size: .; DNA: TGTGCCAGCAGCAGACAGGGTAGGTTCGACTATGGCTACACCTTC; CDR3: CASSRQGRFDYGYTF
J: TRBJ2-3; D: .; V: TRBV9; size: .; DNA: TGTGCCAGCAGCGTATGGGGGCTAGATACGGATACGCAGTATTTT; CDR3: CASSVWGLDTDTQYF
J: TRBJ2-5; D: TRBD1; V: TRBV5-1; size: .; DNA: TGCGCCAGCAGCACAGGACAGGCACAAGAGACCCAGTACTTC; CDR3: CASSTGQAQETQYF
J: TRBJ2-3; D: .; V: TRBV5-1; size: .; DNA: TGCGCCAGCAGCTTAGAGGACTATCAAGATACGCAGTATTTT; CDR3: CASSLEDYQDTQYF
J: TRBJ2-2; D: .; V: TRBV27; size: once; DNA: TGTGCCAGCAGCCCGGGACTTCTCACCGGGGAGCTGTTTTTT; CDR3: CASSPGLLTGELFF
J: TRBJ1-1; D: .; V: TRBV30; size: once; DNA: TGTGCCTGGAGGAGTGTGGGGGCCTCGACTGAAGCTTTCTTT; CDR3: CAWRSVGASTEAFF
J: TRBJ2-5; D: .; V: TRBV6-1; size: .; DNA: TGTGCCAGCACTGGCGGGGGCCTTCAAGAGACCCAGTACTTC; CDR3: CASTGGGLQETQYF
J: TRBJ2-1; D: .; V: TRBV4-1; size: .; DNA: TGCGCCAGCAGCCTGGATGGGGCTAGACACAATGAGCAGTTCTTC; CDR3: CASSLDGARHNEQFF
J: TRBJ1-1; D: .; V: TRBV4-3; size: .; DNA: TGCGCCAGCAGCCCTGACAGCATGAACACTGAAGCTTTCTTT; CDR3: CASSPDSMNTEAFF
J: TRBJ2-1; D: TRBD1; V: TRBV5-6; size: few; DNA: TGTGCCAGCAGCTTCGGGACAGTCAATGAGCAGTTCTTC; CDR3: CASSFGTVNEQFF
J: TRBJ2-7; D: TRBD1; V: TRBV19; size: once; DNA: TGTGCCAGTAGTAGACAGGGGTCGGTCGAGCAGTACTTC; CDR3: CASSRQGSVEQYF
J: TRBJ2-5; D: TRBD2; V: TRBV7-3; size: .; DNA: TGTGCCAGCAGCCCTAGCGGGAGCGGAGAGACCCAGTACTTC; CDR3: CASSPSGSGETQYF
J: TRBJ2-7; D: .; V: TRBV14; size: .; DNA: TGTGCCAGCAGCCAAGGGGCAAGCTCCTACGAGCAGTACTTC; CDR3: CASSQGASSYEQYF
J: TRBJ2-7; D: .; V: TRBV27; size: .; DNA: TGTGCCAGCAGTCGAGAGGGGGGGTCTAATTACGAGCAGTACTTC; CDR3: CASSREGGSNYEQYF
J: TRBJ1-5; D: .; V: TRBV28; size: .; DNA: TGTGCCAGCAGTGGCCCCGTCTCGACAGGTAACAATCAGCCCCAGCATTTT; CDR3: CASSGPVSTGNNQPQHF
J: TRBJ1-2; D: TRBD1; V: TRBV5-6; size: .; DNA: TGTGCCAGCAGCCGGGACAGTTCGGATGGCTACACCTTC; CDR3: CASSRDSSDGYTF
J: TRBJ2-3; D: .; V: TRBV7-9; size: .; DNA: TGTGCCAGCAGCCGTATTCTGACTAGTGAGGATCCCACAGATACGCAGTATTTT; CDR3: CASSRILTSEDPTDTQYF
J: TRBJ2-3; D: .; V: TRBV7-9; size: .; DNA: TGTTCCAGCAGCCTGGGACTCGGCGAAGTGACAGATACGCAGTATTTT; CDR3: CSSSLGLGEVTDTQYF
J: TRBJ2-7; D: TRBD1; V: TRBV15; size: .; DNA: TGTGCCACCAGCAGAGAAAACAGGGGGCTCGACGAGCAGTACTTC; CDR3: CATSRENRGLDEQYF
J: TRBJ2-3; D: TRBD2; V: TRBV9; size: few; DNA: TGTGCCAGCAGCCCTAGCGGGAGGACAGATACGCAGTATTTT; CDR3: CASSPSGRTDTQYF
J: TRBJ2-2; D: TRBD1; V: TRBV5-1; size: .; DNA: TGCGCCAGCCGGGACAGAATCATGGCCGGGGAGCTGTTTTTT; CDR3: CASRDRIMAGELFF
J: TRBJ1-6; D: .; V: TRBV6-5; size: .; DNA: TGTGCCAGCAGAGACACCTCCTATAATTCACCCCTCCACTTT; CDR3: CASRDTSYNSPLHF
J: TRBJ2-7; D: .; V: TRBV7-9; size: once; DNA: TGTGCCAGCAGCTTAGATCGCCAAGCGCCCTACGAGCAGTACTTC; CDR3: CASSLDRQAPYEQYF
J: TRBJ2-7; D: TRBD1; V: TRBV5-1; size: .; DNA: TGCGCCAGCAGCTTGACTCCTGGACAGGGCTACGAGCAGTACTTC; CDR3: CASSLTPGQGYEQYF
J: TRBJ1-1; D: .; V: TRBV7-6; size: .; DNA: TGTGCCAGCAGCTTAGAGACCCGGTTGGCCGGGGACACTGAAGCTTTCTTT; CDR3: CASSLETRLAGDTEAFF
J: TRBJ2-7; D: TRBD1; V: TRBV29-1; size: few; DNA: TGCAGCGTTGTGGGGGGACAGGGAAAATACGAGCAGTACTTC; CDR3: CSVVGGQGKYEQYF
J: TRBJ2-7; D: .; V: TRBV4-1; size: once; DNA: TGCGCCAGCAGTCGCGGGGTTTCCTACGAGCAGTACTTC; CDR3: CASSRGVSYEQYF
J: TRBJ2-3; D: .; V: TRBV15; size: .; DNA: TGTGCCACCAGCGTCTTAAAAGATACGCAGTATTTT; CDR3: CATSVLKDTQYF
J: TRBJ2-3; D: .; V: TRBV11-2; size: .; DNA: TGTGCCAGCAGCTTGACTAGATCAGATACGCAGTATTTT; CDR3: CASSLTRSDTQYF
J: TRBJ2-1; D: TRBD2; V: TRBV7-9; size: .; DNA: TGTGCCAGCAGCTTGACTAGCGGGACTTACAATGAGCAGTTCTTC; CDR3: CASSLTSGTYNEQFF
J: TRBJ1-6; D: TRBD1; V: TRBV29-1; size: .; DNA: TGCAGCGTTGGCACCGGGACAGGGGTTTCACCCCTCCACTTT; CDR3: CSVGTGTGVSPLHF
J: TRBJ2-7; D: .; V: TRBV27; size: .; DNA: TGTGCCAGCAGTTCAACCGTAGCCGGACACCAGTACTTC; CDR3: CASSSTVAGHQYF
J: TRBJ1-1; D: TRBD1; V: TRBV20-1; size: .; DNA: TGCAGTGCACCGGACAGGGGTGTCGCTTTCTTT; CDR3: CSAPDRGVAFF